The 12 T cell receptor beta chains in this list originate from one sample, sequenced in a study of T cell repertoires in cytomegalovirus infection. TCRdb passed the reads through MiXCR, listing each CDR3 protein once. This sample has 250,000 to 300,000 distinct CDR3 sequences, with roughly 25% found just once. Sample: PBMCs. The source is a human donor in good health (CMV status not recorded). Some clones in this sample may be carry-over from other donors' samples.

The table lists this clonotype with a few counts. The gene calls are TRBV15 and TRBJ1-1; no definite D call. CDR3 length equals 13 residues. The germline V and J ends were trimmed by 0 bases and 8 bases, with 10 bases remaining between them. CDR1 LNHNV and CDR2 YYDKDF come from the germline V gene (reference sequence). The CDR3 coding sequence is TGTGCCACCAGCAGAGAGATATCCAGCGAAGCTTTCTTT. It codes for CATSREISSEAFF. The complete variable domain, with remaining parts taken from reference TRBV15 and TRBJ1-1, reads DAMVIQNPRYQVTQFGKPVTLSCSQTLNHNVMYWYQQKSSQAPKLLFHYYDKDFNNEADTPDNFQSRRPNTSFCFLDIRSPGLGDTAMYLCATSREISSEAFFGQGTRLTVV.

V is TRBV19 and J is TRBJ2-1; a weak D match, TRBD1 (5 bases). Per germline, CDR1 LNHDA and CDR2 SQIVND (reference sequence). This CDR3 has 15 residues. V lost 3 bases and J lost 8, with 17 bases in between. This CDR3 is CASSIIRVQGHEQFF. CDR3 bases: TGTGCCAGTAGTATCATAAGGGTTCAGGGCCATGAGCAGTTCTTC.

Many counts were recorded for this clonotype. The genes are TRBV10-3 and TRBJ1-5, with TRBD1 matching 9 bases. CDR1 ENHRY and CDR2 SYGVKD come from the germline V gene. The CDR3 length is 18 residues. Unmatched junction bases numbered 11, after V lost 3 bases and J lost 2 bases. The CDR3 protein is CAISDEGQGLWGNQPQHF. As DNA, the CDR3 is TGTGCCATCAGTGATGAGGGACAGGGCCTTTGGGGCAATCAGCCCCAGCATTTT.

V usage is TRBV15 and J usage is TRBJ2-1, with a tentative D call TRBD2 (6 bases). The V end lost 0 bases, the J end lost 9 bases, and 9 bases lay between the germline ends. CDR3 length equals 13 residues. Per the germline V gene, CDR1 is LNHNV and CDR2 is YYDKDF (reference sequence). CDR3 residues: CATSRDREIEQFF. CDR3 sequence (DNA): TGTGCCACCAGCAGAGATCGGGAGATTGAGCAGTTCTTC.

This clonotype was found a few times. This rearrangement joins TRBV6-1 to TRBJ2-1; 9 bases fit TRBD1. Germline assignment: CDR1 MNHNS and CDR2 SASEGT. V shed 6 bases and J 4 bases; nucleotides not matched to a gene: 4. The CDR3 runs 14 residues. The CDR3 DNA follows: TGTGCCAGCAGAACGACAGGGGGTTACAATGAGCAGTTCTTC. This codes for CASRTTGGYNEQFF.

The chain combines TRBV5-5 with TRBJ2-2; D unclear. V lost 4 bases and J lost 7, with 11 bases in between. Germline CDR1 and CDR2: SGHKS and YYEKEE (reference sequence). The CDR3 runs 13 residues. The CDR3 coding sequence is TGTGCCAGCAGCCCTGGTGACCGCGGGGAGCTGTTTTTT. Protein: CASSPGDRGELFF.

The V and J genes are TRBV29-1 and TRBJ1-2, with D perhaps matching TRBD1 (6 bases). CDR3 length: 14 amino acids. Germline lookup yields CDR1 SQVTM and CDR2 ANQGSEA. The germline V and J ends were trimmed by 2 bases and 7 bases, with 17 bases remaining between them. CDR3 DNA: TGCAGCGTTGAAATGCATGGGGGCGCAGGTGGCTACACCTTC. Translating gives CSVEMHGGAGGYTF.

The gene calls are TRBV6-1 and TRBJ2-1; perhaps TRBD2 as D (6 bases). The CDR3 totals 15 residues. Germline CDR1 is MNHNS and CDR2 is SASEGT. V shed 6 bases and J shed 6 bases, with 18 bases lying between them. The CDR3: CASSEHLGLPNEQFF. The CDR3 nucleotides read TGTGCCAGCAGCGAACACCTGGGACTTCCCAATGAGCAGTTCTTC.

This chain connects TRBV6-1 to TRBJ1-1; TRBD1 agrees at 9 bases. Trimming at V came to 6 bases and at J to 5 bases, leaving 13 bases not matched to a gene. Germline V gives CDR1 MNHNS, CDR2 SASEGT. The CDR3 is 16 residues long. The CDR3 nucleotides are TGTGCCAGCAGGAACGAACAGGGGGCGCAGGAGACTGAAGCTTTCTTT. Translation gives CASRNEQGAQETEAFF.

In this sample, this clonotype turned up a few times. The chain combines TRBV29-1 with TRBJ1-5; tentatively, D is TRBD1 (5 bases). The V gene's germline CDR1 is SQVTM and CDR2 ANQGSEA. The germline V and J ends were trimmed by 4 bases and 6 bases, with 10 bases remaining between them. CDR3 length: 12 residues. The CDR3 loop is CSVAGEGQPQHF. Written as DNA, the CDR3 is TGCAGCGTTGCGGGGGAGGGTCAGCCCCAGCATTTT.

This clonotype was picked up many times. The chain joins TRBV7-2 to TRBJ2-1; 9 nucleotides line up with TRBD2. Germline V gene sequence: CDR1 SGHTA, CDR2 FQGNSA. The CDR3 is 19 amino acids. With V trimmed by 1 base and J by 1 base, 11 bases remained unmatched. CDR3 sequence (DNA): TGTGCCAGCAGCTTAGTACCCAGCGGGAGGTTTATTTCCTACAATGAGCAGTTCTTC. This gives the protein CASSLVPSGRFISYNEQFF.

This clonotype was counted a few times. DNA for the CDR3: TGCAGCGTTGACACAGGGGGCCCTGGGGCCAACGTCCTGACTTTC. Amino acids: CSVDTGGPGANVLTF. The chain couples TRBV29-1 to TRBJ2-6; 9 positions match TRBD1. V shed 3 bases and J 2 bases; nucleotides not matched to a gene: 2. Germline V gene data show CDR1 as SQVTM and CDR2 as ANQGSEA. The CDR3 runs to 15 residues. Combining the CDR3 with reference TRBV29-1 and TRBJ2-6 gives the whole variable domain SAVISQKPSRDICQRGTSLTIQCQVDSQVTMMFWYRQQPGQSLTLIATANQGSEATYESGFVIDKFPISRPNLTFSTLTVSNMSPEDSSIYLCSVDTGGPGANVLTFGAGSRLTVL.